Below, one TCR beta chain is given with its context. The data stem from a study of blood T cell repertoires in COVID-19. Cohorts were determined from participant-reported clinical history. The method was immunoSEQ multiplex PCR; TCRdb's version includes in-frame clones alone and lacks a portion of them. The table includes some 260,000 clones, around nine tenths detected once. Germline V gene sequence: CDR1 SEHNR, CDR2 FQNEAQ (reference sequence). Trimming took 5 bases from V and 6 from J, leaving 19 bases between them. The CDR3 loop spans 15 amino acids. The chain is built from TRBV7-9 and TRBJ1-1; D remains ambiguous. The clonotype originates from a woman under 30 who had recovered from COVID-19. Source material: PBMCs or T cells enriched from blood (not recorded which). The CDR3 reads CASSETTRGRAEAFF. CDR3 DNA: TGTGCCAGCAGCGAAACAACCCGAGGGCGGGCTGAAGCTTTCTTT.